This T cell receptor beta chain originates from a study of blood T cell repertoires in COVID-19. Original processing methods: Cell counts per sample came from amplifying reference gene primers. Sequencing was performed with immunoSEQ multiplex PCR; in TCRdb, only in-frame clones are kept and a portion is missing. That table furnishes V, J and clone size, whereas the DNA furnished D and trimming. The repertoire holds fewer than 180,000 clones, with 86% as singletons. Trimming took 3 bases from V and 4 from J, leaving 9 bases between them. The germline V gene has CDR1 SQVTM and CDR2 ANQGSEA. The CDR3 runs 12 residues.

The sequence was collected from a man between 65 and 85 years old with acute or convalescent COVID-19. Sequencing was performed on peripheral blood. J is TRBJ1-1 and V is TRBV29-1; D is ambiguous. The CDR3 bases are TGCAGCGTTGACATTCGTAGCACTGAAGCTTTCTTT. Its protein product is CSVDIRSTEAFF.